Sequencing of this TCR beta chain was carried out in a study of T cells in Graves' hyperthyroidism and ophthalmopathy. The source material, RNA transcripts, was used to amplify TCR beta CDR3 regions. TCR CDR3 regions were first amplified by RT-PCR with HTBI primers. Using its own MiXCR run on the multiplex PCR reads, TCRdb lists one record per CDR3 protein. The repertoire holds about 510,000 distinct CDR3 sequences, with approximately 15% as singletons. Study-level results: Blood shared most expanded thyroid clonotypes above 0.001.

CDR1 and CDR2 from the germline V gene are MNHEY and SMNVEV (reference sequence). The CDR3 covers 15 residues. V shed 5 bases and J 5 bases; nucleotides not matched to a gene: 8. This clonotype was recorded many times. Antigen specificity is unknown. Graves' hyperthyroidism showing no ophthalmopathy progression within 18 months was considered stable. The study excluded patients with uncontrolled infection, other autoimmune disease, pregnancy or lactation. Input material: blood. V usage is TRBV27 and J usage is TRBJ1-1, with 10 bases fitting TRBD1. The source of this sequence is a middle-aged woman with Graves' hyperthyroidism. CDR3: CASSKRGQGRTEAFF. The CDR3 nucleotides read TGTGCCAGCAGTAAAAGGGGACAGGGGAGGACTGAAGCTTTCTTT.